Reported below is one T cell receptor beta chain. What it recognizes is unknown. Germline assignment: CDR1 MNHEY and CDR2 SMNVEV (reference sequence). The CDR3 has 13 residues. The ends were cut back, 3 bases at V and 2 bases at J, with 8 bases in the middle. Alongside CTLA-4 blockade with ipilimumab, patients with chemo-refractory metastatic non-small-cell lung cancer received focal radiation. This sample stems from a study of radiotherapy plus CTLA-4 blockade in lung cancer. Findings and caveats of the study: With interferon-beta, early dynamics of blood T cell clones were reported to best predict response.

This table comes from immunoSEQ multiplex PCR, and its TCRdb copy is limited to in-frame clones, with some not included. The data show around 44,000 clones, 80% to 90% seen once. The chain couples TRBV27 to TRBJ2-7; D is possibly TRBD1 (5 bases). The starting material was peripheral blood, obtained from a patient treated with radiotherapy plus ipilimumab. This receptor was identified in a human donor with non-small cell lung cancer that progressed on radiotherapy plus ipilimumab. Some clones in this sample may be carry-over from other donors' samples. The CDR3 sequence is CASSLAGTYEQYF. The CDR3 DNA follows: TGTGCCAGCAGTTTGGCAGGGACCTACGAGCAGTACTTC.